Listed below are T cell receptor beta chains from one sample, sequenced in a study of T cells in Graves' hyperthyroidism and ophthalmopathy. MiXCR was run by TCRdb on the multiplex PCR reads, yielding one entry per CDR3 protein. The sample lists about 380,000 distinct CDR3 sequences; 13% to 15% were seen once. The sample taken for sequencing was blood. The receptor source for this set is a woman aged 25 to 39 with Graves' ophthalmopathy. Each CDR3 is given with its conserved first and last residue. A D gene is named only where the DNA matches it firmly. Where a row states a size, it is once, few, many or the class of an expanded clone; other rows omit it.

TRBJ1-5 NA TRBV6-1 NA TGTGCCAGCACCTCAGGCGGCAATAGCAATCAGCCCCAGCATTTT CASTSGGNSNQPQHF
TRBJ2-1 many TRBV2 NA TGTGCCAGCGCCGTCGGGGACCCCAGATACAATGAGCAGTTCTTC CASAVGDPRYNEQFF
TRBJ1-1 many TRBV6-1 NA TGTGCCAGCAGTGAGGTAAAAAACACTGAAGCTTTCTTT CASSEVKNTEAFF
TRBJ1-4 NA TRBV28 NA TGTGCCAGCAGTTTCGGGGGGGGAACTAATGAAAAACTGTTTTTT CASSFGGGTNEKLFF
TRBJ2-7 many TRBV7-9 NA TGTGCCAGCAGCTTAAGTAGGCTGGCCTACGAGCAGTACTTC CASSLSRLAYEQYF
TRBJ2-1 NA TRBV6-1 TRBD1 TGTGCCAGCATCTTAGGGACAGGGCATGACAATGAGCAGTTCTTC CASILGTGHDNEQFF
TRBJ2-5 many TRBV5-1 NA TGCGCCAGCAGCTACGAGTGGGACCAAGAGACCCAGTACTTC CASSYEWDQETQYF
TRBJ1-1 many TRBV2 NA TGTGCCAGTGGGATTATCATCACTGAAGCTTTCTTT CASGIIITEAFF
TRBJ1-2 few TRBV30 NA TGTGCCTGGAGTGTACTGCACGGAGAACCTCTGGGCTACACCTTC CAWSVLHGEPLGYTF
TRBJ1-1 many TRBV27 NA TGTGCCAGCAGTTTATTATCCGCGCCGAACACTGAAGCTTTCTTT CASSLLSAPNTEAFF
TRBJ2-4 many TRBV27 NA TGTGCCAGCAGTGAGGGACGTCAAGCCAAAAACATTCAGTACTTC CASSEGRQAKNIQYF
TRBJ1-5 many TRBV12-3/TRBV12-4 NA TGTGCCAGCAGTTTGGCGAGCAATCAGCCCCAGCATTTT CASSLASNQPQHF
TRBJ1-4 many TRBV10-3 NA TGTGCCATCAGGGCAGGGGAGGATGAAAAACTGTTTTTT CAIRAGEDEKLFF
TRBJ1-3 few TRBV4-1 NA TGCGCCTCCTCCTCCCCCTTCTCTGGAAACACCATATATTTT CASSSPFSGNTIYF
TRBJ1-1 many TRBV6-1 NA TGTGCCAGCGCGACCGGGGAGAACACTGAAGCTTTCTTT CASATGENTEAFF
TRBJ2-1 many TRBV7-9 TRBD1 TGTGCCAGCAGCTCGGGACAGGGCATGGTCAATGAGCAGTTCTTC CASSSGQGMVNEQFF
TRBJ1-4 many TRBV2 NA TGTGCCAGCAGTGGAAGAGTAACTAATGAAAAACTGTTTTTT CASSGRVTNEKLFF
TRBJ2-7 many TRBV4-2 NA TGTGCCAGCAGCCAAGAGTCCCAAATTGGAGGGTACGAGCAGTACTTC CASSQESQIGGYEQYF
TRBJ1-4 NA TRBV7-9 NA TGTGCCAGCAGCCCACCCGGGATAGGTGAAAAACTGTTTTTT CASSPPGIGEKLFF
TRBJ2-2 many TRBV2 NA TGTGCCAGCAGTGAATCGAGGGGCCCCACCGGGGAGCTGTTTTTT CASSESRGPTGELFF
TRBJ1-1 many TRBV19 NA TGTGCCAGTAGTATCCGGGGACGACACACTGAAGCTTTCTTT CASSIRGRHTEAFF
TRBJ1-1 many TRBV20-1 NA TGCAGTGCTAGTCCAGTGGGAGGGTACACTGAAGCTTTCTTT CSASPVGGYTEAFF